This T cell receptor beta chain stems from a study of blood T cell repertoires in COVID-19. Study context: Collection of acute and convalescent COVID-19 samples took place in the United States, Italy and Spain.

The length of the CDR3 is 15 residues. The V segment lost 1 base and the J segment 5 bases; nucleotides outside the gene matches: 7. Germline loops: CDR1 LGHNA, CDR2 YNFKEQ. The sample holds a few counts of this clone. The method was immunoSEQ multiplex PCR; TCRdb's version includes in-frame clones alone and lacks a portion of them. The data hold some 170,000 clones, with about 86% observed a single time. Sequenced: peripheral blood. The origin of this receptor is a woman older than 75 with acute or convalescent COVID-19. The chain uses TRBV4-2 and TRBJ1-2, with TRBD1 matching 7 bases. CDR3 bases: TGTGCCAGCAGCCAAGTCAAGGGGGCGGGGTATGGCTACACCTTC. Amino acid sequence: CASSQVKGAGYGYTF.